This TCR beta chain comes out of a study of T-cell memory formation after mild COVID-19. About the study: Clusters of TCRs were largely donor specific.

Study observations and caveats: Whereas later expanders leaned CD4+, clones contracting day 15 to 85 showed a balanced CD4/CD8 makeup. SARS-CoV-2 specificity was not confirmed for second-wave clones peaking on day 37.

As for this clonotype: Its matching antigen is unknown.

TCRdb reprocessed the 5' RACE reads via MiXCR and lists one record per CDR3 protein. The repertoire includes about 340,000 distinct CDR3 sequences, 13% of them detected once, and around 21% sits in the top ten. The CDR3 runs to 13 residues. CDR1 is SGHDT, CDR2 YYEEEE, per germline. Trimming cost V 6 bases and J 0 bases, with 8 bases left between them. The sample consisted of PBMCs or a T cell subset sorted from them (not recorded which). The V and J genes are TRBV5-6 and TRBJ2-3; D possibly matches TRBD1 or TRBD2 (5 bases each). This receptor was obtained from a man aged 18 to 35 who had mild COVID-19 (a few samples of this study predate the infection). Cell type and time point are not known. The CDR3 sequence is CASNRDSTDTQYF. DNA of the CDR3: TGTGCCAGCAACCGGGACAGCACAGATACGCAGTATTTT.